Below, 28 T cell receptor beta chains from the same sample are listed, as sequenced in a study of siplizumab effects on memory and regulatory T cells. The repertoire was sequenced with immunoSEQ multiplex PCR; TCRdb's copy has only in-frame clones and lacks some. Of nearly 85,000 clones listed, approximately 95% were seen once; the top ten hold about 18%. Sequencing was done on a sample of CD8+ T cells sorted from blood. The origin of the receptors is a human donor in good health.

The chain uses TRBV11-3 and TRBJ2-1; 10 bases map to TRBD1. CDR3 size: 16 residues. Germline V lookup: CDR1 SGHNT, CDR2 YENEEA. Germline trimming cut 5 bases from V and 9 bases from J; bases unmatched to any gene: 13. CDR3 amino acids: CASSKVGTGVLSEQFF. CDR3 nucleotide sequence: TGTGCCAGCAGCAAAGTTGGGACAGGGGTTTTGAGTGAGCAGTTCTTC.

J is TRBJ1-5 and V is TRBV10-1; 8 bases are shared with TRBD1. The CDR3 consists of 18 residues. The trim removed 4 bases at V and 2 bases at J, leaving 13 bases unmatched. Germline lookup yields CDR1 WNHNN and CDR2 SYGVQD (reference sequence). CDR3 region: CASSGNEDRVTGNQPQHF. CDR3 coding DNA: TGCGCCAGCAGTGGGAACGAGGACAGGGTGACGGGCAATCAGCCCCAGCATTTT.

This clone was picked up one time. This chain joins TRBV19 and TRBJ2-3; TRBD1 matches 10 bases. The CDR3 loop spans 16 amino acids. Germline V gene lookup returns CDR1 LNHDA and CDR2 SQIVND (reference sequence). V lost 5 bases and J lost 1; bases outside the gene matches: 6. The CDR3 nucleotides read TGTGCCAGTAGTTTGGACAGGGGGACGGGCACAGATACGCAGTATTTT. Encoded protein: CASSLDRGTGTDTQYF.

V usage is TRBV2 and J usage is TRBJ1-5; D is unresolved. The V and J ends lost 0 bases and 4 bases respectively, with 7 bases between them. The germline CDR1 and CDR2 sequences are SNHLY and FYNNEI. CDR3 length: 14 amino acids. CDR3 protein: CASSEARGNQPQHF. In DNA form, the CDR3 reads TGTGCCAGCAGTGAAGCGCGGGGAAATCAGCCCCAGCATTTT.

The rearrangement links TRBV27 to TRBJ1-2; 7 bases are a match to TRBD1. Germline loops: CDR1 MNHEY, CDR2 SMNVEV (reference sequence). The V gene end was trimmed by 4 bases and the J gene end by 7 bases; junction bases not matched to a gene: 12. The CDR3 is made up of 15 amino acids. CDR3 nucleotides: TGTGCCAGCAGTTACACTCGACAGGGATTTGGTGGCTACACCTTC. Encoded protein: CASSYTRQGFGGYTF.

The rearrangement joins TRBV20-1 to TRBJ2-1; D is unclear. The germline V gene has CDR1 DFQATT and CDR2 SNEGSKA (reference sequence). This CDR3 has 9 amino acids. CDR3 in amino acids: CRADNEQFF. The CDR3 DNA reads TGCAGAGCTGACAATGAGCAGTTCTTC.

The chain uses TRBV5-1 and TRBJ2-7; TRBD2 agrees at 9 bases. V shed 4 bases, J shed 2 bases, and the junction held 4 bases outside the gene matches. Germline CDR1 reads SGHRS; CDR2 reads YFSETQ. The CDR3 is 14 amino acids. The CDR3 nucleotides read TGCGCCAGCAGCCCTAGCGGGACTACCTACGAGCAGTACTTC. Its protein product is CASSPSGTTYEQYF.

The chain employs TRBV28 and TRBJ2-3, with 10 bases fitting TRBD1. Germline V gene data show CDR1 as MDHEN and CDR2 as SYDVKM. Unmatched junction bases numbered 15, after V lost 7 bases and J lost 2 bases. This CDR3 is 18 amino acids long. CDR3 amino acids: CASTMTGGAGGNTDTQYF. The CDR3 region has the DNA TGTGCCAGCACTATGACAGGGGGCGCGGGAGGAAACACAGATACGCAGTATTTT.

This chain joins TRBV7-8 and TRBJ1-5, with a tentative D call TRBD1 (6 bases). Germline V gene data show CDR1 as SGHVS and CDR2 as FQNEAQ. This CDR3 spans 17 amino acids. The ends were cut back, 4 bases at V and 0 bases at J, with 16 bases in the middle. The DNA of the CDR3 is TGTGCCAGCAGCTCCTCAAGACGACAGGCTAGCAATCAGCCCCAGCATTTT. It encodes CASSSSRRQASNQPQHF.

J is TRBJ1-1 and V is TRBV7-9; 8 bases fit TRBD1. Germline values: CDR1 SEHNR, CDR2 FQNEAQ (reference sequence). Trimming cost V 4 bases and J 1 base; bases outside gene matches: 8. The CDR3 totals 16 residues. Here the CDR3 DNA reads TGTGCCAGCAGCTCACCGCCGACAGGGGAGAACACTGAAGCTTTCTTT. It is translated as CASSSPPTGENTEAFF. Supplemented by reference TRBV7-9 and TRBJ1-1, the full variable domain reads DTGVSQNPRHKITKRGQNVTFRCDPISEHNRLYWYRQTLGQGPEFLTYFQNEAQLEKSRLLSDRFSAERPKGSFSTLEIQRTEQGDSAMYLCASSSPPTGENTEAFFGQGTRLTVV.

This clone was recorded only once. This chain uses TRBV1 with TRBJ2-7; TRBD2, as called in the table, went unchecked against the DNA. TRBV1 is classified as a pseudogene. CDR3 length equals 17 residues. The CDR3 DNA follows: TGCACCAGCAGCCTTCCAGGAAGGCGGGAGGGCAGTTACGAGCAGTACTTC. Amino acid sequence: CTSSLPGRREGSYEQYF.

The chain links TRBV19 to TRBJ1-2; D not resolved. CDR1 is LNHDA and CDR2 is SQIVND in the germline V gene (reference sequence). With 3 bases removed from V and 5 bases from J, the gap between germline ends came to 16 bases. The CDR3 is 15 residues long. The CDR3 DNA sequence: TGTGCCAGTAGTATGGGAGGAGTAACTCCGTATGGCTACACCTTC. Translation: CASSMGGVTPYGYTF.

This clone came up once. The gene calls are TRBV7-6 and TRBJ2-2, with D perhaps being TRBD1 or TRBD2 (5 bases each). This CDR3 spans 15 amino acids. Looked up from germline, CDR1 is SGHVS and CDR2 is FNYEAQ. V was shortened by 5 bases and J by 7 bases, with 17 bases between the two germline ends. For the CDR3, the DNA is TGTGCCAGCAGCCTGGGACCCAGGGTGGGCGGGGAGCTGTTTTTT. It translates to CASSLGPRVGGELFF.

This chain uses TRBV20-1 with TRBJ2-7; D not resolved. V was clipped by 6 bases and J by 7 bases, with 4 bases between them. Germline assignment: CDR1 DFQATT and CDR2 SNEGSKA (reference sequence). The CDR3 sequence is 8 residues long. This CDR3 is CSAGEQYF. Written as DNA, the CDR3 is TGCAGTGCGGGGGAGCAGTACTTC.

This clone was counted a single time. The chain joins TRBV29-1 to TRBJ1-2, with D perhaps matching TRBD1 (5 bases). CDR3 length equals 20 residues. Per germline, CDR1 SQVTM and CDR2 ANQGSEA. Deletions cut 0 bases from V and 2 bases from J, with 28 bases between. CDR3 protein: CSVEDLLGGDGLEANYGYTF. CDR3 in DNA: TGCAGCGTTGAAGATCTTCTGGGGGGAGATGGACTGGAGGCCAACTATGGCTACACCTTC.

This clone was counted a single time. The chain recombines TRBV5-4 with TRBJ2-7, with 10 nucleotides matching TRBD2. The J segment lost 0 bases and the V segment lost 1 base, leaving 7 bases of the junction unmatched. The germline gives CDR1 SGHNT, CDR2 YYREEE (reference sequence). This CDR3 contains 17 residues. The CDR3 is CASSLSPASGSSYEQYF. As DNA, the CDR3 is TGTGCCAGCAGCTTGTCCCCGGCTAGCGGGAGCTCCTACGAGCAGTACTTC.

CDR3 nucleotides: TGTGCCAGCAGCTCGACCCCTAGCCGACTCGGTGAGCAGTTCTTC. Its protein product is CASSSTPSRLGEQFF. This chain links TRBV7-3 with TRBJ2-1; the D gene is possibly TRBD2 (5 bases). Trimming removed 4 bases at V and 9 bases at J, with 19 bases between. CDR1 and CDR2 (germline): SGHTA, FQGTGA. This CDR3 spans 15 amino acids.

The chain carries TRBV15 and TRBJ2-5, with D uncertain. CDR1 is LNHNV, CDR2 YYDKDF, per germline (reference sequence). Trimming removed 1 base at V and 1 base at J, with 4 bases between. CDR3 length equals 13 residues. The CDR3 bases are TGTGCCACCAGCAGAGTTTTCCAAGAGACCCAGTACTTC. Its translation is CATSRVFQETQYF.

V usage is TRBV19 and J usage is TRBJ1-5; 7 bases align to TRBD1. The CDR3 covers 15 residues. V shed 3 bases and J 1 base; nucleotides not matched to a gene: 3. The V gene's germline CDR1 is LNHDA and CDR2 SQIVND (reference sequence). The CDR3 spells CASSISRGSNQPQHF. Here the CDR3 DNA reads TGTGCCAGTAGTATTTCCAGGGGGAGCAATCAGCCCCAGCATTTT.

The chain recombines TRBV9 with TRBJ2-2; D call uncertain. The germline V and J ends were trimmed by 3 bases and 3 bases, with 3 bases remaining between them. The CDR3 runs to 12 residues. From germline, CDR1 is SGDLS and CDR2 YYNGEE. The DNA for the CDR3 is TGTGCCAGCAGCGGAGACACCGGGGAGCTGTTTTTT. Protein: CASSGDTGELFF.

The table lists this clone with a few counts. The rearrangement joins TRBV4-1 to TRBJ2-7; 7 bases line up with TRBD1. V trimming: 4 bases; J trimming: 3 bases; junction bases outside the gene matches: 6. This CDR3 spans 14 amino acids. Germline CDR1 is MGHRA and CDR2 is YSYEKL. The chain's CDR3 is CASSPRTGRYEQYF. The CDR3 bases are TGCGCCAGCAGCCCCAGGACAGGCCGCTACGAGCAGTACTTC.

The genes are TRBV19 and TRBJ1-5; 8 bases fit TRBD1. Germline CDR1 is LNHDA and CDR2 is SQIVND (reference sequence). J was trimmed by 0 bases and V by 7 bases; bases with no gene match: 5. There are 15 residues in the CDR3. CDR3 coding DNA: TGTGCCAGTAATCCGACAGGGGATAGCAATCAGCCCCAGCATTTT. Amino acids: CASNPTGDSNQPQHF.

As concerns this clone: Different DNA sequences within this sample yield the same CDR3. J is TRBJ2-3 and V is TRBV6-5; 7 nucleotides align to TRBD2. The J segment lost 4 bases and the V segment lost 2 bases, leaving 3 bases of the junction unmatched. This CDR3 region has 14 residues. Germline V gives CDR1 MNHEY, CDR2 SVGAGI. The CDR3 DNA reads as TGTGCCAGCAGTTACGTTGGGGGGGCAGATACGCAGTATTTT. It is translated as CASSYVGGADTQYF.

This clone was picked up a small number of times. This chain joins TRBV25-1 and TRBJ1-2; no definite D call. The CDR3 runs 12 residues. V was cut by 2 bases and J by 5 bases, with 6 bases left in between. CDR1 is MGHDK, CDR2 SYGVNS, per germline. The CDR3 loop reads CASSEGWYGYTF. CDR3 in DNA: TGTGCCAGCAGTGAAGGATGGTATGGCTACACCTTC.

The chain couples TRBV4-1 to TRBJ2-5; TRBD1 matches at 7 bases. Looked up from germline, CDR1 is MGHRA and CDR2 is YSYEKL. This CDR3 region has 15 residues. The V and J ends lost 0 bases and 4 bases, in that order; junction bases with no gene match: 5. The chain's CDR3 is CASSQEVPGGETQYF. The CDR3 region has the DNA TGCGCCAGCAGCCAAGAGGTACCAGGGGGAGAGACCCAGTACTTC.

The CDR3 is CASSLGGSGELFF. The CDR3 DNA reads as TGTGCCAGCAGCCTCGGAGGTTCCGGGGAGCTGTTTTTT. V and J are TRBV11-3 and TRBJ2-2; D is possibly TRBD2 (5 bases). This CDR3 contains 13 residues. The germline gives CDR1 SGHNT, CDR2 YENEEA. V was trimmed by 5 bases and J by 6 bases, leaving 10 bases between them.

The chain carries TRBV19 and TRBJ2-7, with no clear D. Trimming removed 3 bases at V and 3 bases at J, with 12 bases between. Germline V gene lookup returns CDR1 LNHDA and CDR2 SQIVND (reference sequence). The CDR3 sequence is 14 residues long. The CDR3 nucleotides are TGTGCCAGTAGTATTATTTCAGGAGACTACGAGCAGTACTTC. Its protein is CASSIISGDYEQYF. Filled out from reference TRBV19 and TRBJ2-7, the complete variable domain reads DGGITQSPKYLFRKEGQNVTLSCEQNLNHDAMYWYRQDPGQGLRLIYYSQIVNDFQKGDIAEGYSVSREKKESFPLTVTSAQKNPTAFYLCASSIISGDYEQYFGPGTRLTVT.

V is TRBV9 and J is TRBJ2-7; D might be TRBD1 (5 bases). CDR1 is SGDLS and CDR2 is YYNGEE in the germline V gene. Trimming removed 4 bases at V and 3 bases at J, with 14 bases between. The CDR3 sequence is 14 residues long. CDR3 DNA: TGTGCCAGCAGCATGAAGGACACCGACTACGAGCAGTACTTC. It yields the protein CASSMKDTDYEQYF.